This T cell receptor (beta chain) comes out of a study of molecular identifiers for immune sequencing clone quantification. Study-wide results and caveats: Shared barcodes on identical TCR molecules could underestimate the sizes of highly expanded clones.

Between about 18,000 and 1,100,000 sorted cells, with 10%, 30% or 50% RNA, yielded naive CD8 libraries. The germline V and J ends were trimmed by 2 bases and 9 bases, with 15 bases remaining between them. The CDR3 runs 15 residues. Germline V CDR1 and CDR2: SGDLS, YYNGEE. Bulk libraries came from a prior protocol with listed TCR primers. TCRdb re-called the PCR reads through MiXCR, storing one row per CDR3 protein. Found here are fewer than 350,000 distinct CDR3 sequences, roughly 24% of them singletons; the top ten hold 0.65% to 0.75%. In the case of this clonotype: Its antigen remains unknown.

The source of this sequence is a human donor in good health. Some libraries in this study had Jurkat cell RNA spiked in. The chain is built from TRBV9 and TRBJ1-6, with D possibly matching TRBD1 (5 bases). Sequenced material: naive CD8+ T cells from blood, with Jurkat cell RNA spiked in. The subset is: FACS-sorted CD8+CD4-CCR7+CD45RA+ naive T cells. The CDR3: CASSVGWGGSSPLHF. CDR3 DNA: TGTGCCAGCAGCGTGGGGTGGGGGGGATCTTCACCCCTCCACTTT.